By share, the clone carrying this T cell receptor beta chain ranks as medium-sized (0.01 to 0.1%). No treatment had been given to any patient before thyroid surgery. These data originate in a study of metastatic and nonmetastatic thyroid tumors. The authors' processing: Across clinicopathological groups, CDR3 differences served as the basis for building a distant-metastasis classifier for papillary thyroid cancer. TCRdb reassembled clones from the PCR reads with MiXCR. The V and J calls come from TCRdb's annotation, not from the publication. The sample contains 19,000 or so clones, around a quarter of which appear only once. Source material: tumor tissue. The receptor's source is a female donor with papillary thyroid cancer or a benign thyroid nodule (not recorded which). Some clones in this sample may be carry-over from other donors' samples.

The CDR3 protein is CSARDAGGPNYEQYF. The CDR3 DNA is TGCAGTGCTAGAGACGCGGGAGGGCCCAACTACGAGCAGTACTTC. The V call is TRBV20-1, the J call TRBJ2-7; 9 bases match TRBD2. Germline V gene lookup returns CDR1 DFQATT and CDR2 SNEGSKA (reference sequence). There are 15 residues in the CDR3. Trimming took 0 bases from V and 3 from J; bases not matched to a gene: 6.